This T cell receptor (beta chain) was retrieved from a study of human T cells and chemical hapten exposure. In the original analysis: Sampled TCR counts reached a median of 95,638 per sample, with values ranging from 23,224 to 690,600. TCRdb reprocessed the RACE reads via MiXCR and lists one record per CDR3 protein. These V and J calls are TCRdb output, not the study's own analysis. The table lists some 350,000 distinct CDR3 sequences, around 7% of them singletons, with around 8.4% in the top ten. Time point denoted: patch test 1, 2 weeks after DPC sensitization. Indicated treatment: therapeutic diphenylcyclopropenone sensitization with weekly scalp DPC. This clonotype has more than one count but fewer than ten. The sequence derives from a woman aged 18-29 years with alopecia areata. Some clones in this sample may be carry-over from other donors' samples. This specimen was whole blood, taken in connection with sensitization to the hapten diphenylcyclopropenone (DPC).

In DNA, the CDR3 is TGTGCCAGCAGCCACGCGACAGTCAGCTATGGCTACACCTTC. Residues: CASSHATVSYGYTF. The chain combines TRBV5-4 with TRBJ1-2; possible D gene TRBD1, 5 bases. Trimming stripped 4 bases from V and 4 bases from J, with 14 bases between. Germline V gene sequence: CDR1 SGHNT, CDR2 YYREEE (reference sequence). The CDR3 has 14 amino acids.